A single sample is the source of the 24 T cell receptor beta chains below, sequenced in a study of blood T cell repertoires in COVID-19. Sequenced by immunoSEQ multiplex PCR; TCRdb stores in-frame clones only, minus some. The sample holds about 120,000 clones, roughly four fifths seen once. What was sequenced was peripheral blood. The receptors here all came from a human donor in a cohort sampled during active COVID-19.

In this sample, this clone turned up a few times. The V gene is TRBV3-1 (or the pseudogene TRBV3-2), the J gene TRBJ2-1, with a weak D call TRBD1 (5 bases). Trimming took off 3 bases at V and 0 bases at J, with 9 bases between the two ends. The length of the CDR3 is 15 residues. Germline CDR1 and CDR2: LGHDT and YNNKEL (reference sequence). The CDR3, as DNA: TGTGCCAGCAGCCAGGCAGGGCCCTCCTACAATGAGCAGTTCTTC. It specifies CASSQAGPSYNEQFF.

This chain connects TRBV7-6 to TRBJ2-7, with TRBD1 matching over 7 bases. This CDR3 region has 15 residues. Germline CDR1 SGHVS, CDR2 FNYEAQ. With V trimmed by 1 base and J by 4 bases, 7 bases remained unmatched. The CDR3 nucleotides read TGTGCCAGCAGCTTAGAGACAGGGAAACGGTACGAGCAGTACTTC. It yields the protein CASSLETGKRYEQYF.

The chain employs TRBV6-5 and TRBJ1-1; a possible D gene is TRBD1 (5 bases). Germline loops: CDR1 MNHEY, CDR2 SVGAGI. The CDR3 contains 15 residues. Trimming left V 5 bases short and J 1 base short, with 14 bases between. The CDR3 sequence is CASSIRQSGNTEAFF. As DNA, the CDR3 is TGTGCCAGCAGTATCAGACAGTCGGGGAACACTGAAGCTTTCTTT.

A word on this clone: This CDR3 is also generated by other DNA sequences in the sample. The chain employs TRBV2 and TRBJ2-2; D possibly corresponds to TRBD2 (9 bases). Trimming removed 8 bases from V and 6 bases from J, with 22 bases in between. This CDR3 region has 16 residues. Germline CDR1 reads SNHLY; CDR2 reads FYNNEI. The CDR3 here is CASDRGRAGGPGELFF. In DNA form, the CDR3 reads TGTGCCAGCGACAGGGGTCGCGCGGGGGGGCCCGGGGAGCTGTTTTTT.

The chain is built from TRBV28 and TRBJ1-2, with 7 bases fitting TRBD1. CDR3 length: 17 amino acids. The ends lost 3 bases at V and 0 bases at J; junction bases unmatched: 10. The germline gives CDR1 MDHEN, CDR2 SYDVKM. CDR3 amino acids: CASSFPSGTATNYGYTF. The CDR3 DNA is TGTGCCAGCAGTTTTCCCTCCGGGACAGCAACTAACTATGGCTACACCTTC.

The chain joins TRBV6-5 to TRBJ2-5; weak D call: TRBD1 (6 bases). The germline V gene encodes CDR1 MNHEY and CDR2 SVGAGI. The CDR3 is made up of 14 amino acids. V shed 0 bases and J shed 5 bases, with 10 bases lying between them. The CDR3 bases are TGTGCCAGCAGTTACTCGTTTCAGGGGGAGACCCAGTACTTC. It is translated as CASSYSFQGETQYF.

This clone has just a few counts. The chain links TRBV7-6 to TRBJ2-2, with D possibly being TRBD1 (5 bases). Germline V gives CDR1 SGHVS, CDR2 FNYEAQ. The CDR3 runs to 16 residues. Trimming removed 2 bases at V and 4 bases at J, with 14 bases between. The CDR3 nucleotides read TGTGCCAGCAGCTTACGTCCTCAGGGTGGCACCGGGGAGCTGTTTTTT. Translated: CASSLRPQGGTGELFF.

The chain couples TRBV7-8 to TRBJ1-2; TRBD1 matches 8 bases. V dropped 2 bases and J dropped 8; count of bases not matched to a gene: 10. This CDR3 has 15 amino acids. Germline loops: CDR1 SGHVS, CDR2 FQNEAQ. For the CDR3, the DNA is TGTGCCAGCAGCTTAAATGGACAGGGAATGGGGGGCTACACCTTC. This codes for CASSLNGQGMGGYTF.

The V call is TRBV18, the J call TRBJ1-6; no definite D call. CDR1 is KGHSH, CDR2 LQKENI, per germline. This CDR3 comprises 12 residues. With 0 bases removed from V and 14 bases from J, the gap between germline ends came to 8 bases. The DNA for the CDR3 is TGTGCCAGCTCACCACCGGGAGGAACCCTCCACTTT. Protein: CASSPPGGTLHF.

The chain carries TRBV5-5 and TRBJ2-3; tentative D call: TRBD2 (5 bases). The ends were cut back, 0 bases at V and 2 bases at J, with 13 bases in the middle. Germline CDR1 is SGHKS and CDR2 is YYEKEE (reference sequence). This CDR3 has 16 residues. The CDR3 DNA sequence: TGTGCCAGCAGCTTGGGAGGGTCGATCCTCACAGATACGCAGTATTTT. Translated, it gives CASSLGGSILTDTQYF.

This clone was recorded only once. The rearrangement joins TRBV5-4 to TRBJ1-5, with D perhaps TRBD1 (5 bases). The CDR3 is made up of 13 amino acids. Trimming took off 2 bases at V and 7 bases at J, with 10 bases between the two ends. Germline V gene data show CDR1 as SGHNT and CDR2 as YYREEE (reference sequence). The DNA for the CDR3 is TGTGCCAGCAGCTTATCGGGGGACCAGCCCCAGCATTTT. This gives the protein CASSLSGDQPQHF. The entire variable domain, with the rest obtained from reference TRBV5-4 and TRBJ1-5, is as follows: ETGVTQSPTHLIKTRGQQVTLRCSSQSGHNTVSWYQQALGQGPQFIFQYYREEENGRGNFPPRFSGLQFPNYSSELNVNALELDDSALYLCASSLSGDQPQHFGDGTRLSIL.

The rearrangement joins TRBV9 to TRBJ1-1; the match to TRBD1 covers 8 bases. Germline V CDR1 and CDR2: SGDLS, YYNGEE. V lost 6 bases to trimming and J lost 4 bases; unmatched junction nucleotides: 14. The CDR3 is 16 residues long. The CDR3, as DNA: TGTGCCAGCACACCGCCTACAACTACAGGGGGCACTGAAGCTTTCTTT. Encoded protein: CASTPPTTTGGTEAFF.

V gene TRBV7-2 combines with J gene TRBJ2-1, with 12 bases aligning to TRBD1. This CDR3 is 15 amino acids long. Germline CDR1 SGHTA, CDR2 FQGNSA. V lost 4 bases and J lost 8; bases outside the gene matches: 6. Written as DNA, the CDR3 is TGTGCCAGCAGCTCCCGGGACAGGGGGCTCTATGAGCAGTTCTTC. Amino acids: CASSSRDRGLYEQFF. Drawing the rest from reference TRBV7-2 and TRBJ2-1, the complete variable domain is GAGVSQSPSNKVTEKGKDVELRCDPISGHTALYWYRQSLGQGLEFLIYFQGNSAPDKSGLPSDRFSAERTGGSVSTLTIQRTQQEDSAVYLCASSSRDRGLYEQFFGPGTRLTVL.

The chain employs TRBV11-2 and TRBJ1-1; D ambiguous. Germline V CDR1 and CDR2: SGHAT, FQNNGV. The CDR3 contains 14 residues. The V and J ends lost 3 bases and 5 bases respectively, with 13 bases between them. Here the CDR3 DNA reads TGTGCCAGCAGCTTTTCTGGGCGCCGGACTGAAGCTTTCTTT. Protein product: CASSFSGRRTEAFF.

This sequence joins TRBV5-1 and TRBJ2-2; 8 bases align to TRBD2. The junction had 11 bases not matched to a gene; V was cut back by 6 bases and J by 7 bases. From germline, CDR1 is SGHRS and CDR2 YFSETQ. CDR3 length equals 15 residues. The CDR3 loop is CASNRLAGGNGELFF. The CDR3 region has the DNA TGCGCCAGCAATCGTTTGGCGGGGGGAAACGGGGAGCTGTTTTTT. Full variable domain (remainder filled in from reference TRBV5-1 and TRBJ2-2): KAGVTQTPRYLIKTRGQQVTLSCSPISGHRSVSWYQQTPGQGLQFLFEYFSETQRNKGNFPGRFSGRQFSNSRSEMNVSTLELGDSALYLCASNRLAGGNGELFFGEGSRLTVL.

The CDR3 region has the DNA TGCGCCAGCAGCACGACAGGGCGGTATGGCTACACCTTC. It is translated as CASSTTGRYGYTF. The chain is built from TRBV5-1 and TRBJ1-2, with 7 bases lining up with TRBD1. Trimming cost V 4 bases and J 5 bases; bases outside gene matches: 5. The germline V gene has CDR1 SGHRS and CDR2 YFSETQ. The CDR3 has 13 residues. The whole variable domain, filled in from reference TRBV5-1 and TRBJ1-2, reads KAGVTQTPRYLIKTRGQQVTLSCSPISGHRSVSWYQQTPGQGLQFLFEYFSETQRNKGNFPGRFSGRQFSNSRSEMNVSTLELGDSALYLCASSTTGRYGYTFGSGTRLTVV.

This clone was counted a few times. The rearrangement uses TRBV29-1 and TRBJ2-5; no definite D call. Germline V lookup: CDR1 SQVTM, CDR2 ANQGSEA. V was clipped by 0 bases and J by 9 bases, with 20 bases between them. This CDR3 spans 15 amino acids. The CDR3 sequence: CSVEDPQAQLGPQYF. The DNA for the CDR3 is TGCAGCGTTGAAGATCCACAAGCGCAGTTAGGCCCCCAGTACTTC.

In its sample, this clone was seen a few times. The V call is TRBV10-1, the J call TRBJ1-6, with 7 bases fitting TRBD1. CDR1 is WNHNN, CDR2 SYGVQD, per germline (reference sequence). The CDR3 loop spans 15 amino acids. Trimming at V came to 4 bases and at J to 10 bases, leaving 10 bases not matched to a gene. CDR3 sequence: CASSAGTGVTSPLHF. In nucleotides, the CDR3 is TGCGCCAGCAGTGCGGGAACAGGGGTAACATCACCCCTCCACTTT.

This chain joins TRBV6-5 and TRBJ2-3; tentative D call: TRBD1 (6 bases). The CDR3 loop spans 14 amino acids. Trimming took off 6 bases at V and 2 bases at J, with 12 bases between the two ends. The germline CDR1 and CDR2 sequences are MNHEY and SVGAGI. CDR3 in amino acids: CASRHRDATDTQYF. The DNA for the CDR3 is TGTGCCAGCAGGCACAGGGATGCCACAGATACGCAGTATTTT.

V gene TRBV20-1 combines with J gene TRBJ2-3; 7 nucleotides line up with TRBD2. CDR3 length equals 14 residues. The J segment lost 1 base and the V segment lost 3 bases, leaving 4 bases of the junction unmatched. CDR1 DFQATT and CDR2 SNEGSKA come from the germline V gene (reference sequence). The CDR3 spells CSASSGWGTDTQYF. DNA of the CDR3: TGCAGTGCTAGTAGCGGGTGGGGCACAGATACGCAGTATTTT.

The CDR3 sequence is CASSPGSYEQYF. CDR3 bases: TGTGCCAGCAGTCCGGGCTCCTACGAGCAGTACTTC. V is TRBV6-5 and J is TRBJ2-7; D is uncertain. CDR3 size: 12 residues. The V end lost 5 bases, the J end lost 0 bases, and 5 bases lay between the germline ends. Germline V CDR1 and CDR2: MNHEY, SVGAGI.

This rearrangement joins TRBV3-1 (or the pseudogene TRBV3-2) to TRBJ2-5, with 12 nucleotides matching TRBD2. Germline CDR1 LGHDT, CDR2 YNNKEL (reference sequence). The CDR3 is made up of 15 amino acids. V lost 1 base and J lost 7; bases outside the gene matches: 4. CDR3 amino acids: CASSQGTSGVGTQYF. The CDR3 nucleotides are TGTGCCAGCAGCCAAGGGACTAGCGGGGTCGGGACCCAGTACTTC.

The V and J genes are TRBV6-4 and TRBJ1-4; 9 bases line up with TRBD1. V gave up 5 bases and J gave up 7 bases; unmatched junction bases: 5. The germline CDR1 and CDR2 sequences are MRHNA and SNTAGT. CDR3 size: 14 residues. DNA for the CDR3: TGTGCCAGCAGTCCCGGGACAGGGACTGAAAAACTGTTTTTT. Amino acids: CASSPGTGTEKLFF.

This clone was counted once. This sequence joins TRBV24-1 and TRBJ2-3, with 9 positions matching TRBD2. CDR3 size: 16 residues. The trim removed 0 bases at V and 1 base at J, leaving 1 base unmatched. CDR1 and CDR2 (germline): KGHDR, SFDVKD. This CDR3 is CATSDLLAGGTDTQYF. CDR3 bases: TGTGCCACCAGTGATTTGTTAGCGGGGGGCACAGATACGCAGTATTTT.